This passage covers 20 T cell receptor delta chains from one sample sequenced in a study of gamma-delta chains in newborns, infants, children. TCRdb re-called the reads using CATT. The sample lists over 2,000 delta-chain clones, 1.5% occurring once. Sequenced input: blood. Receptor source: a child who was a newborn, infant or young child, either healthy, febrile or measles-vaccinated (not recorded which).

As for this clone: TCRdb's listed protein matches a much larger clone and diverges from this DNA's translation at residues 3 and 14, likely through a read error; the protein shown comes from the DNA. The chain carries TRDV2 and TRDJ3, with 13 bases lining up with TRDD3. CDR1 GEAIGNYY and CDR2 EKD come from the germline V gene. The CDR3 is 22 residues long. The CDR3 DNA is TGTGCCCGTGACACTTCATTACTGGGGGATACGCCCAGCTTCTGGGACACCCGACAGATGTTTTTC. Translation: CARDTSLLGDTPSFWDTRQMFF.

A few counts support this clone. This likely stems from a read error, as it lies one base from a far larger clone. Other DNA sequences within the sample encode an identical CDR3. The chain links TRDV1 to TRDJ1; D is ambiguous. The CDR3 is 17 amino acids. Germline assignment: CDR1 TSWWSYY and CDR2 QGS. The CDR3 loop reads CALGELRGGRHADKLIF. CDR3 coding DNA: TGTGCTCTTGGAGAACTCCGTGGTGGTCGCCACGCCGATAAACTCATCTTT.

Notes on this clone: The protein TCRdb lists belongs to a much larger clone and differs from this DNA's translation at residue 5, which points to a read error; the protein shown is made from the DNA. The CDR3 DNA follows: TGTGCTCTTGGGGGAGTCCCTTTTTACTGGGGGATTTCGCGATCCACCGATAAACTCATCTTT. Translation: CALGGVPFYWGISRSTDKLIF. This chain uses TRDV1 with TRDJ1; 10 bases match TRDD3. This CDR3 is 21 amino acids long. V shed 4 bases, J shed 1 base, and the junction held 21 bases outside the gene matches. CDR1 and CDR2 (germline): TSWWSYY, QGS.

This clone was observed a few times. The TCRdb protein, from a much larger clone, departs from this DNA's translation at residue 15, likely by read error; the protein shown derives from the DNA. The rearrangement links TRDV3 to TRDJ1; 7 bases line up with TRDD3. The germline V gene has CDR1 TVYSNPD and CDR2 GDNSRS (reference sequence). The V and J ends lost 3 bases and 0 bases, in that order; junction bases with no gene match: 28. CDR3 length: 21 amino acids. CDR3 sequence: CAFPGSAYGQGWGTHTDKLIF. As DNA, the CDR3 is TGTGCCTTCCCAGGTTCCGCCTACGGTCAAGGGTGGGGGACCCACACCGATAAACTCATCTTT. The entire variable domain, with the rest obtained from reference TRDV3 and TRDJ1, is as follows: CDKVTQSSPDQTVASGSEVVLLCTYDTVYSNPDLFWYRIRPDYSFQFVFYGDNSRSEGADFTQGRFSVKHILTQKAFHLVISPVRTEDSATYYCAFPGSAYGQGWGTHTDKLIFGKGTRVTVEP.

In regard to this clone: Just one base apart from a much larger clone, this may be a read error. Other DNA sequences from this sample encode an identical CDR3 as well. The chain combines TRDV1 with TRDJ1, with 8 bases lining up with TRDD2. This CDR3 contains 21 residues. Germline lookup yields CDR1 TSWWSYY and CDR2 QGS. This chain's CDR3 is CALGELPTRGYWDPNTDKLIF. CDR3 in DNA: TGTGCTCTAGGGGAACTTCCTACGCGGGGGTACTGGGACCCTAACACCGATAAACTCATCTTT.

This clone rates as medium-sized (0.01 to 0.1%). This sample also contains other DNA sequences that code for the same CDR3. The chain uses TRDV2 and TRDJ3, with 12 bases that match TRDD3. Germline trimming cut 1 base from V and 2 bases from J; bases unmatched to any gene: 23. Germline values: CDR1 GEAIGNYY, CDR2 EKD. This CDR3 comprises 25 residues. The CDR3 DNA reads TGTGCCTGTGACACGGCTATCCGAACTGGGGGATACAATTCGGTTAGGGCCTGGGACACCCGACAGATGTTTTTC. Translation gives CACDTAIRTGGYNSVRAWDTRQMFF.

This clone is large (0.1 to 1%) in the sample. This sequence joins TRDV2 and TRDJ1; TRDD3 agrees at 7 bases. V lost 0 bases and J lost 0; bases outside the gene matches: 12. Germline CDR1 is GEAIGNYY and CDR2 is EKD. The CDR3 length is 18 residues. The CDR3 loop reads CACDTENRDTSYTDKLIF. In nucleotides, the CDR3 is TGTGCCTGTGACACCGAGAATCGGGATACATCGTACACCGATAAACTCATCTTT.

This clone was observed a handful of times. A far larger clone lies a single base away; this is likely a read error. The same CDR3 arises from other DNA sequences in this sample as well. In DNA, the CDR3 is TGTGCCTCAAACTTCCCGACTTACACCGATAAACTCATCTTT. This translates into CASNFPTYTDKLIF. V and J are TRDV3 and TRDJ1, with a weak D call TRDD2 (5 bases). In germline, CDR1 is TVYSNPD, CDR2 GDNSRS (reference sequence). Trimming took off 4 bases at V and 0 bases at J, with 15 bases between the two ends. This CDR3 has 14 residues. Full variable domain (remainder filled in from reference TRDV3 and TRDJ1): CDKVTQSSPDQTVASGSEVVLLCTYDTVYSNPDLFWYRIRPDYSFQFVFYGDNSRSEGADFTQGRFSVKHILTQKAFHLVISPVRTEDSATYYCASNFPTYTDKLIFGKGTRVTVEP.

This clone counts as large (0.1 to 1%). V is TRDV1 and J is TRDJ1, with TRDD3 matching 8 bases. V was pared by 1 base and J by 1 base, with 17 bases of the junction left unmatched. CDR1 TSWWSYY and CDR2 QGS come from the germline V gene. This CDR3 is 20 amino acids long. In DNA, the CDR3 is TGTGCTCTTGGGGAACCTCCGCGACTCCGACTGGGGGTCCTCACCGATAAACTCATCTTT. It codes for CALGEPPRLRLGVLTDKLIF.

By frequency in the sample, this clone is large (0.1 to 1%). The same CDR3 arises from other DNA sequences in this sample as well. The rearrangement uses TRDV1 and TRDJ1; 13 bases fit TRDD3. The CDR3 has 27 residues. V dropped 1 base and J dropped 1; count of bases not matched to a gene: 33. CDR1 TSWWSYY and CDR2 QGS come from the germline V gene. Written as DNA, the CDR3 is TGTGCTCTTGGGGAACCACGAGCCTTCCTACCTTACACTGGGGGATACGCGTATCCCCGTATCACCGATAAACTCATCTTT. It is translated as CALGEPRAFLPYTGGYAYPRITDKLIF.

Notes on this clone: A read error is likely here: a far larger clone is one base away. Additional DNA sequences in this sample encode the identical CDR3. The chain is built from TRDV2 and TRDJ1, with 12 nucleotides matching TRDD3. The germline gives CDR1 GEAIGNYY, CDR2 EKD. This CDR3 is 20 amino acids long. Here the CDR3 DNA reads TGTGCATGTGACACCGTACTACGGACCAACTGGGGGATACCTAGCGATAAACTCATCTTT. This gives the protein CACDTVLRTNWGIPSDKLIF.

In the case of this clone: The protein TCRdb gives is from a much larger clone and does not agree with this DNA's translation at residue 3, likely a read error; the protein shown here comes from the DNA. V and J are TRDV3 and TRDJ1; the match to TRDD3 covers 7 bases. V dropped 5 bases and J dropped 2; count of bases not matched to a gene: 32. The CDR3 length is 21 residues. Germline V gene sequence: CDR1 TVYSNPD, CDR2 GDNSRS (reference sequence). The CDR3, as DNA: TGTGCCAACTTTTGGGCAACTGGGGACGGAACCCATTGGGACTTAACCGATAAACTCATCTTT. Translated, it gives CANFWATGDGTHWDLTDKLIF.

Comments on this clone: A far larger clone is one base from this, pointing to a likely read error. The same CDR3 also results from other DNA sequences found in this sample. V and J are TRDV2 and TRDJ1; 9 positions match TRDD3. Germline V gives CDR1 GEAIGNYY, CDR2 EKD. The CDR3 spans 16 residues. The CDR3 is CAIIAGIRDGADKLIF. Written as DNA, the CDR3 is TGTGCCATCATAGCGGGGATACGCGATGGAGCCGACAAACTCATCTTT.

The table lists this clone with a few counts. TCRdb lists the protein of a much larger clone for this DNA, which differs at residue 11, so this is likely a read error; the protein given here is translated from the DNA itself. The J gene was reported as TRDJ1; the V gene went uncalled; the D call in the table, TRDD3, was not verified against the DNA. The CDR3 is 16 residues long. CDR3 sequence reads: CACGPGGRRHADKLIF. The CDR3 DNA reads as TGTGCCTGTGGACCTGGGGGACGCCGCCACGCCGATAAACTCATCTTT.

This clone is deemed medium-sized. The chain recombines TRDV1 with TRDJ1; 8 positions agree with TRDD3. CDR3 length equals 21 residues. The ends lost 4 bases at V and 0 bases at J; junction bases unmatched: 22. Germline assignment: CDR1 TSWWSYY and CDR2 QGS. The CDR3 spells CALGVLPPQVVLGAYTDKLIF. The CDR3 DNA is TGTGCTCTTGGGGTCCTTCCCCCGCAGGTGGTACTGGGGGCTTACACCGATAAACTCATCTTT.

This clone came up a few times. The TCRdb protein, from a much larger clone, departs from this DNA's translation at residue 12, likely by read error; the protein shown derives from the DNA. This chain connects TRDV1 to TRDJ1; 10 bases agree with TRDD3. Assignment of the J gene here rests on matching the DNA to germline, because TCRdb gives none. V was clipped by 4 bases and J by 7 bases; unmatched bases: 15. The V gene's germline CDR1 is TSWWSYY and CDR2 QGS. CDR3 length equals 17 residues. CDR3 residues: CALGARVRGIRCGKLIF. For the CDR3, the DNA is TGTGCTCTTGGGGCCCGGGTAAGGGGGATACGCTGTGGTAAACTCATCTTT.

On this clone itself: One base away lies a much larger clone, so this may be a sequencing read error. CDR3 sequence (DNA): TGTGCTCTTGGGGAACTATTCAACGTTTCCTGCCCATTGGGGGATTGGTACACCGATAAACTCATCTTT. Encoded protein: CALGELFNVSCPLGDWYTDKLIF. The chain couples TRDV1 to TRDJ1; 8 bases map to TRDD3. CDR3 length: 23 amino acids. V lost 0 bases to trimming and J lost 0 bases; unmatched junction nucleotides: 24. Germline assignment: CDR1 TSWWSYY and CDR2 QGS.

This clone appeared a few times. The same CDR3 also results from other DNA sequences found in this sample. The CDR3 loop reads CALGGSLLGDTVTDKLIF. The CDR3 DNA reads TGTGCTCTTGGGGGATCTTTACTGGGAGATACCGTAACCGATAAACTCATCTTT. V usage is TRDV1 and J usage is TRDJ1, with a weak D call TRDD3 (6 bases). The V gene lost 4 bases and the J gene lost 2 bases, with 23 bases spanning the gap. The germline gives CDR1 TSWWSYY, CDR2 QGS. This CDR3 spans 18 amino acids.

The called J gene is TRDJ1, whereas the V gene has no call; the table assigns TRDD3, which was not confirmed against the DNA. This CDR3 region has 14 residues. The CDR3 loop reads CASRTRASTDKLIF. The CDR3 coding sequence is TGTGCCTCTCGTACTAGGGCTTCAACCGATAAACTCATCTTT.

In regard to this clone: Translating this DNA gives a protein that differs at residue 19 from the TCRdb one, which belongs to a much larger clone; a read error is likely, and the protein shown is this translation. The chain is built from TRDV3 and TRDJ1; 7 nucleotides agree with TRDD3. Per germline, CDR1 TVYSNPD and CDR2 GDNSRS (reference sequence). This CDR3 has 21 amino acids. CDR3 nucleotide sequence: TGTGCCACCTTTTGGGCAACTGGGGACGGAACCCATTGGGACTTAACCGATAAACCCATCTTT. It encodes CATFWATGDGTHWDLTDKPIF.